These 18 T cell receptor beta chains originate from one sample sequenced in a study of T cells after yellow fever vaccination. Each CDR3 protein is one row after TCRdb ran MiXCR on the 5' RACE reads. The sample lists about 630,000 distinct CDR3 sequences, about 12% occurring once. Specimen: PBMCs, collected on the day of the yellow fever booster vaccination. The receptors come from a man aged 25 to 40 who received the YFV17D yellow fever vaccine.

To note about this clonotype: No conserved phenylalanine or tryptophan is present at the end of the CDR3, so a read error is the likely explanation. The chain links TRBV3-1 to TRBJ1-2; D remains unclear. V lost 3 bases and J 4 bases, leaving 3 bases between the germline ends. The CDR3 spans 11 residues. The germline gives CDR1 LGHDT, CDR2 YNNKEL (reference sequence). This CDR3 is CASSQSYGYTS. For the CDR3, the DNA is TGTGCCAGCAGCCAGAGCTATGGCTACACCTCC.

There are a few counts of this clonotype. The chain combines TRBV2 with TRBJ2-7; D unresolved. Germline CDR1 and CDR2: SNHLY and FYNNEI. The CDR3 has 12 amino acids. V was trimmed by 10 bases and J by 3 bases, leaving 13 bases between them. The CDR3 region is CATYGRVYEQYF. In DNA form, the CDR3 reads TGTGCCACCTACGGCAGAGTCTACGAGCAGTACTTC. Using reference TRBV2 and TRBJ2-7 for the parts outside the CDR3, the full variable domain is EPEVTQTPSHQVTQMGQEVILRCVPISNHLYFYWYRQILGQKVEFLVSFYNNEISEKSEIFDDQFSVERPDGSNFTLKIRSTKLEDSAMYFCATYGRVYEQYFGPGTRLTVT.

The chain has TRBV6-1 and TRBJ1-1; perhaps TRBD1 as D (6 bases). The V end lost 2 bases, the J end lost 6 bases, and 13 bases lay between the germline ends. CDR1 is MNHNS, CDR2 SASEGT, per germline. The CDR3 runs to 14 residues. CDR3 residues: CASSEIGGLAEAFF. CDR3 bases: TGTGCCAGCAGTGAAATTGGGGGGCTGGCTGAAGCTTTCTTT.

The table lists this clonotype with a few counts. The chain uses TRBV20-1 and TRBJ2-1; a weak D match, TRBD2 (6 bases). The germline CDR1 and CDR2 sequences are DFQATT and SNEGSKA (reference sequence). Trimming removed 8 bases at V and 9 bases at J, with 14 bases between. The CDR3 consists of 11 residues. The DNA for the CDR3 is TGCAGTTCGAGAATGGGGGGTGAGCAGTTCTTC. It is translated as CSSRMGGEQFF.

This rearrangement joins TRBV23-1 to TRBJ2-3; D gene ambiguous. TRBV23-1 has ORF status, its function being uncertain. This CDR3 contains 13 residues. V was cut by 0 bases and J by 4 bases, with 5 bases left in between. The chain's CDR3 is CASSQSSSDTQYF. The CDR3 DNA reads as TGCGCCAGCAGTCAATCCAGCTCAGATACGCAGTATTTT.

In this sample, this clonotype turned up many times. The V gene is TRBV10-3, the J gene TRBJ2-7; the match to TRBD1 covers 7 bases. CDR1 ENHRY and CDR2 SYGVKD come from the germline V gene. The V segment lost 3 bases and the J segment 0 bases; nucleotides outside the gene matches: 5. The CDR3 covers 15 residues. The CDR3 protein is CAISEGQVSSYEQYF. Written as DNA, the CDR3 is TGTGCCATCAGTGAAGGACAGGTGAGCTCCTACGAGCAGTACTTC.

This clonotype was counted between two and nine times. The chain combines TRBV30 with TRBJ2-3; D may be TRBD1 (6 bases). Deletions cut 7 bases from V and 4 bases from J, with 15 bases between. This CDR3 has 13 residues. Germline V gene sequence: CDR1 GTSNPN, CDR2 SVGIG (reference sequence). The CDR3 nucleotides are TGTGCCTATTCAGGGGTGAGCCCAGATACGCAGTATTTT. Translated, it gives CAYSGVSPDTQYF.

V usage is TRBV20-1 and J usage is TRBJ1-2, with unresolved D. Trimming cost V 6 bases and J 8 bases, with 19 bases left between them. CDR1 is DFQATT and CDR2 is SNEGSKA in the germline V gene (reference sequence). The CDR3 is 13 amino acids. The CDR3 nucleotides are TGCAGTGCCCCCCCGACCGGGTGGAAGGGCTACACCTTC. This codes for CSAPPTGWKGYTF.

This clonotype was detected a few times. The V and J genes are TRBV20-1 and TRBJ2-5; 7 bases are a match to TRBD2. V was clipped by 1 base and J by 3 bases; unmatched bases: 8. This CDR3 has 15 amino acids. CDR1 and CDR2 (germline): DFQATT, SNEGSKA (reference sequence). CDR3 region: CSARGLAGEEETQYF. Written as DNA, the CDR3 is TGCAGTGCTAGAGGGCTGGCGGGAGAAGAAGAGACCCAGTACTTC.

The chain couples TRBV7-2 to TRBJ2-2; D not resolved. The CDR3 extends over 17 amino acids. Between the trimmed V and J ends, which lost 5 bases and 0 bases, there was a span of 16 bases. Germline values: CDR1 SGHTA, CDR2 FQGNSA. The CDR3 DNA reads as TGTGCCAGCAGCACCGTTGAGGATCTCGCGAACACCGGGGAGCTGTTTTTT. Protein product: CASSTVEDLANTGELFF.

This clonotype was detected a few times. The chain recombines TRBV12-3 or TRBV12-4 with TRBJ2-5, with 8 bases aligning to TRBD2. The CDR3 covers 13 residues. V was pared by 3 bases and J by 5 bases, with 2 bases of the junction left unmatched. The CDR3 DNA is TGTGCCAGCAGTTTCCGCGGGAGGGAGACCCAGTACTTC. Amino acids: CASSFRGRETQYF.

This clonotype has more than one count but fewer than ten. The chain combines TRBV4-2 with TRBJ2-3; the D gene is possibly TRBD1 (5 bases). Germline V gene sequence: CDR1 LGHNA, CDR2 YNFKEQ. This CDR3 has 16 amino acids. V was shortened by 0 bases and J by 5 bases, with 15 bases between the two germline ends. The CDR3 DNA sequence: TGTGCCAGCAGCCAAGATAGGGGTAGTATCGGAGATACGCAGTATTTT. Translation gives CASSQDRGSIGDTQYF.

The chain recombines TRBV7-8 with TRBJ2-7, with D perhaps being TRBD1 or TRBD2 (5 bases each). CDR3 length equals 16 residues. CDR1 is SGHVS, CDR2 FQNEAQ, per germline. The V and J ends lost 0 bases and 4 bases respectively, with 16 bases between them. The CDR3 reads CASSLAGVFLLYEQYF. CDR3 in DNA: TGTGCCAGCAGCTTAGCGGGGGTATTCCTCCTGTACGAGCAGTACTTC.

This clonotype was seen more than once but under ten times. This chain links TRBV7-6 with TRBJ2-5; tentatively, D is TRBD2 (7 bases). CDR3 size: 17 residues. CDR1 SGHVS and CDR2 FNYEAQ come from the germline V gene. V dropped 5 bases and J dropped 1 base, with 20 bases sitting between them. Here the CDR3 reads CASSPRGASGIQETQYF. The CDR3 DNA sequence: TGTGCCAGCAGCCCCCGGGGGGCTAGCGGAATCCAAGAGACCCAGTACTTC.

In its sample, this clonotype was seen a few times. The chain joins TRBV7-9 to TRBJ1-4, with TRBD1 matching 7 bases. CDR3 length: 17 residues. Per the germline V gene, CDR1 is SEHNR and CDR2 is FQNEAQ (reference sequence). The junction had 15 bases not matched to a gene; V was cut back by 5 bases and J by 6 bases. The CDR3 sequence is CASSPRSQGQPHEKLFF. The CDR3 DNA is TGTGCCAGCAGCCCCAGATCTCAGGGACAGCCACATGAAAAACTGTTTTTT.

The chain employs TRBV5-4 and TRBJ2-7; tentatively, D is TRBD1 (6 bases). The ends were cut back, 2 bases at V and 5 bases at J, with 8 bases in the middle. The germline gives CDR1 SGHNT, CDR2 YYREEE (reference sequence). This CDR3 is 12 amino acids long. The CDR3 reads CASSLQGDEQYF. Written as DNA, the CDR3 is TGTGCCAGCAGCTTACAGGGTGACGAGCAGTACTTC.

The CDR3 region has the DNA TGCAGCGTTTCAAGCGGAGGGGAGACCCAGTACTTC. It is translated as CSVSSGGETQYF. The chain uses TRBV29-1 and TRBJ2-5; a weak D match, TRBD2 (6 bases). Per germline, CDR1 SQVTM and CDR2 ANQGSEA. The CDR3 loop spans 12 amino acids. V dropped 5 bases and J dropped 5 bases, with 12 bases sitting between them.

This clonotype was recorded a few times. The chain uses TRBV4-2 and TRBJ2-3; the D gene is possibly TRBD2 (7 bases). Trimming took 4 bases from V and 2 from J, leaving 19 bases between them. Germline V gene lookup returns CDR1 LGHNA and CDR2 YNFKEQ. The CDR3 loop spans 17 amino acids. The CDR3 loop reads CASSLGTGGGDTDTQYF. Written as DNA, the CDR3 is TGTGCCAGCAGCCTTGGGACGGGGGGCGGAGACACAGATACGCAGTATTTT.